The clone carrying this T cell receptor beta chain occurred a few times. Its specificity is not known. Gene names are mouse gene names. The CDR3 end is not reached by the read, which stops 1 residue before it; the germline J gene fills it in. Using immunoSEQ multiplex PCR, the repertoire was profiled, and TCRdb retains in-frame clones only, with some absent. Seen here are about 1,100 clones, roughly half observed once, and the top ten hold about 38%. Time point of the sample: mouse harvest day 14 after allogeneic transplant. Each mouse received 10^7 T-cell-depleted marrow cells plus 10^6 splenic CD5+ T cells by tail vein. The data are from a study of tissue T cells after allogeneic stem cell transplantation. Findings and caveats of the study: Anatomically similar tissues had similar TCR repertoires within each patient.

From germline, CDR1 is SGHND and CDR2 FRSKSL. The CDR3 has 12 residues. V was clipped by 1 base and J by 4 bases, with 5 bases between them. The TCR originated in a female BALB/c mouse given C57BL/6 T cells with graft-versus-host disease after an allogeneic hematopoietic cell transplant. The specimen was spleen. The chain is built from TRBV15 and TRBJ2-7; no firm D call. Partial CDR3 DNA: TGTGCCAGCAGTTTAGAGGGTTATGAACAGTAC. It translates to CASSLEGYEQY. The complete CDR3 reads CASSLEGYEQYF.